What follows describes a single T cell receptor (beta chain). Its antigen target is currently unknown. Per-base quality was not reported, and no clone a single base away is much larger than it. V and J are truncated by 4 bases and 0 bases respectively, leaving an intervening sequence of 7 bases. The cysteine opens and the phenylalanine closes a CDR3 of 14 amino acids. Of the read, only the CDR3 DNA is kept; its 42 bases are in frame from base 1. The germline V gene gives CDR1 as MGHRA and CDR2 as YSYEKL. This specimen comes from a study of blood T cell repertoires in COVID-19 (TCRdb year 2020). Some background on the complete study: The collaborator samples originated in the United States, Italy and Spain and spanned the acute and convalescent phases of COVID-19. The material from the prospective study consisted of cDNA or gDNA derived from T cells, B-cell-depleted T cells, or PBMCs. Subjects who had been exposed to COVID-19, were actively infected with it, or had recovered from it provided the deeply sampled blood TCRbeta repertoires that made up the dataset. The repertoires were released in a freely available public database meant as a resource for research on the immune response to SARS-CoV-2. The samples were drawn from two sources: the first 160 participants of the ongoing ImmuneRACE study, and 1,254 subjects contributed by 6 global collaborators. The sample metadata nearly always contained a de-identified subject ID, COVID-19 status, age in years and sex. Where available, HLA class I and class II types were obtained from metadata supplied by the sample provider rather than from assay-based typing.

Points the paper makes about the study in general: How much clinical and demographic metadata was included differed by source and by participant, and the metadata was provided uncurated.

TCRbeta CDR3 regions were amplified from genomic DNA using the immunoSEQ Assay, a bias-controlled multiplex PCR. Concerning the study's data processing: The number of nucleated cells in each sample was estimated from the amplification of reference gene primers within the assay. Sequence reads were collapsed and filtered to measure the absolute abundance of every unique TCRbeta CDR3 rearrangement. For each sample, productive Simpson clonality was calculated as the square root of Simpson's diversity index over productive rearrangements. The immuneACCESS repertoire file appears here via TCRdb, limited to in-frame rearrangements. These files lack a portion of the clones; in checked studies, under half of the deficit traces to unresolved V genes, and the cause of the others is not known. The V and J calls and clone size are taken from that table; D and trimming were inferred from the DNA. The sample data list 150,000 to 200,000 clones, and roughly 90% of these were observed just once. Jointly, the top ten make up about 18% of the sample.

Each collaborating institution followed its own protocols to collect whole blood in K2EDTA tubes. For TCRbeta analysis, collaborators shipped samples in one of three forms: frozen whole blood, isolated PBMCs, or DNA extracted from either of those sample types. Specimen: peripheral blood. Recombination linked TRBV4-1 to TRBJ2-4; TRBD1 might be the D gene, on 5 matching bases. The clonotype comes from a man aged 60 to 75 with active or convalescent COVID-19. The CDR3 amino acid sequence is: CASSPQGAKNIQYF. In nucleotide form, the sequence is TGCGCCAGCAGCCCTCAGGGAGCCAAAAACATTCAGTACTTC.